The 11 T cell receptor beta chains presented below share a single source sample, sequenced in a study of T cells in Graves' hyperthyroidism and ophthalmopathy. The source material, RNA transcripts, was used to amplify TCR beta CDR3 regions. RT-PCR in the first round (using the HTBI primer set) targeted the TCR CDR3. TCRdb fed the multiplex PCR reads into MiXCR, producing one record per CDR3 protein. The sample has about 200,000 distinct CDR3 sequences, approximately 17% seen once. Sequenced: blood. Receptors were obtained from a man aged 45-65 years with Graves' hyperthyroidism.

This clonotype was counted at least ten times. This rearrangement joins TRBV29-1 to TRBJ2-7; D not certain. Germline assignment: CDR1 SQVTM and CDR2 ANQGSEA. Trimming cost V 0 bases and J 3 bases, with 6 bases left between them. The CDR3 runs 12 residues. The CDR3 DNA reads as TGCAGCGTTGAAGACACGGGCTACGAGCAGTACTTC. Translating it yields CSVEDTGYEQYF.

In its sample, this clonotype was seen a few times. The chain is built from TRBV6-1 and TRBJ1-5, with D tentatively TRBD1 (6 bases). The germline V gene has CDR1 MNHNS and CDR2 SASEGT. The CDR3 runs 15 residues. Trimming pared 6 bases from V and 0 bases from J, leaving 12 bases between. For the CDR3, the DNA is TGTGCCAGCAGAGCCACAGGGTATAGCAATCAGCCCCAGCATTTT. As protein: CASRATGYSNQPQHF.

This chain joins TRBV5-5 and TRBJ2-1, with TRBD2 as a possible D gene (5 bases). The germline V and J ends were trimmed by 0 bases and 1 base, with 8 bases remaining between them. The CDR3 has 15 amino acids. Looked up from germline, CDR1 is SGHKS and CDR2 is YYEKEE (reference sequence). CDR3: CASSLVRGSYNEQFF. The CDR3, as DNA: TGTGCCAGCAGCTTGGTCCGAGGGTCCTACAATGAGCAGTTCTTC.

This clonotype was counted many times. The rearrangement uses TRBV28 and TRBJ2-5; D is perhaps TRBD1 (5 bases). The V end lost 7 bases, the J end lost 1 base, and 10 bases lay between the germline ends. This CDR3 is 13 amino acids long. Germline V gene lookup returns CDR1 MDHEN and CDR2 SYDVKM. CDR3 residues: CASNQGAQETQYF. As DNA, the CDR3 is TGTGCCAGCAACCAAGGGGCCCAAGAGACCCAGTACTTC.

This clonotype was counted many times. The V gene is TRBV7-3, the J gene TRBJ2-2; 10 bases align to TRBD2. Germline CDR1 and CDR2: SGHTA and FQGTGA. This CDR3 has 17 residues. Trimming at V came to 2 bases and at J to 5 bases, leaving 8 bases not matched to a gene. The DNA of the CDR3 is TGTGCCAGCAGCTTATCCCTAGCGGGAGTTTCTACCGGGGAGCTGTTTTTT. Residues: CASSLSLAGVSTGELFF.

This clonotype was seen repeatedly, ten times or more. This rearrangement joins TRBV6-1 to TRBJ2-5; 9 nucleotides align to TRBD1. Germline V gene data show CDR1 as MNHNS and CDR2 as SASEGT. The J segment lost 5 bases and the V segment lost 6 bases, leaving 10 bases of the junction unmatched. The CDR3 extends over 15 amino acids. The CDR3 region has the DNA TGTGCCAGCAGGCCCAACAGGGGGCAGAAGGAGACCCAGTACTTC. Residues: CASRPNRGQKETQYF.

This clonotype was seen at least ten times. The chain has TRBV3-1 and TRBJ2-7; no reliable D call. The CDR3 contains 13 residues. CDR1 and CDR2 (germline): LGHDT, YNNKEL (reference sequence). V was cut by 4 bases and J by 5 bases, with 12 bases left in between. The CDR3 reads CASSPRRGDEQYF. For the CDR3, the DNA is TGTGCCAGCAGCCCCCGCCGAGGCGACGAGCAGTACTTC.

This chain connects TRBV7-9 to TRBJ2-1, with 12 bases that match TRBD2. The V gene end was trimmed by 5 bases and the J gene end by 1 base; junction bases not matched to a gene: 6. The CDR3 totals 17 residues. Germline V lookup: CDR1 SEHNR, CDR2 FQNEAQ (reference sequence). The CDR3 loop reads CASSPPSGRASYNEQFF. CDR3 sequence (DNA): TGTGCCAGCAGCCCACCTAGCGGGAGGGCGTCCTACAATGAGCAGTTCTTC.

Many counts were recorded for this clonotype. The chain combines TRBV4-3 with TRBJ2-1; the D is unclear. CDR1 is LGHNA and CDR2 is YSLEER in the germline V gene. V was clipped by 0 bases and J by 8 bases, with 5 bases between them. This CDR3 spans 12 amino acids. CDR3 nucleotide sequence: TGCGCCAGCAGCCAAGAGGGGTATGAGCAGTTCTTC. This codes for CASSQEGYEQFF.

This clonotype appeared many times. V and J are TRBV4-3 and TRBJ1-1, with 7 bases identical to TRBD1. The CDR3 totals 16 residues. Germline lookup yields CDR1 LGHNA and CDR2 YSLEER. The ends lost 0 bases at V and 5 bases at J; junction bases unmatched: 9. The CDR3 sequence is CASSQEATGYGTEAFF. For the CDR3, the DNA is TGCGCCAGCAGCCAAGAGGCGACAGGGTATGGGACTGAAGCTTTCTTT.

This clonotype was seen at least ten times. The chain has TRBV27 and TRBJ2-3, with D perhaps TRBD1 (5 bases). V was cut by 1 base and J by 5 bases, with 7 bases left in between. The CDR3 has 13 amino acids. CDR1 and CDR2 (germline): MNHEY, SMNVEV (reference sequence). The chain's CDR3 is CASSLWGQDTQYF. The CDR3 DNA reads as TGTGCCAGCAGTTTATGGGGCCAAGATACGCAGTATTTT.